The rows below give T cell receptor beta chains drawn from one sample of a study of T cell responses to AZD1222 COVID-19 vaccine. Using immunoSEQ multiplex PCR, the repertoire was profiled, and TCRdb retains in-frame clones only, with some absent. The sample has more than 80,000 clones; roughly 88% are singletons. The specimen was peripheral blood, collected on day 0 of AZD1222 vaccination. The origin of the receptors is an adult in good health. CDR3s include the opening cysteine and the closing phenylalanine or tryptophan. Each record gives: V gene, clone size, CDR3 length, J gene, D gene, CDR3 DNA, CDR3 protein. A D gene is named only where the DNA matches it firmly. Part of the rows lack a size; the others show once, few, many or a class for expanded clones.

TRBV10-3	.	18	TRBJ1-2	.	TGTGCCATCAGTGATGAAACGGGTGCCGGGACATATGGCGATGGCTACACCTTC	CAISDETGAGTYGDGYTF
TRBV5-4	once	13	TRBJ1-2	.	TGTGCCAGCAGCTTGATTGATCATTCCGGGGGCACCTTC	CASSLIDHSGGTF
TRBV14	.	15	TRBJ2-1	.	TGTGCCAGCAGCCGTCTCGGGAGCTCCTACAATGAGCAGTTCTTC	CASSRLGSSYNEQFF
TRBV10-3	.	14	TRBJ2-7	TRBD2	TGTGCCATCAGGCTAGCGGGAAGCTCCTACGAGCAGTACTTC	CAIRLAGSSYEQYF
TRBV7-2	.	14	TRBJ1-1	.	TGTGCCAGCAGCTTAGGCCCTGAGAACACTGAAGCTTTCTTT	CASSLGPENTEAFF
TRBV27	once	14	TRBJ1-2	TRBD1	TGTGCCAGCAGCTACAGGGGGCCTGGCTTTGGCTACACCTTC	CASSYRGPGFGYTF
TRBV3-1/TRBV3-2	.	12	TRBJ2-3	.	TGTGCCAGCAGCCAAGGACTCCGGCGGCAGTATTTT	CASSQGLRRQYF
TRBV24-1	.	16	TRBJ2-6	.	TGTGCCACCAGTGATTCCGGAACTTCTGGGGCCAACGTCCTGACTTTC	CATSDSGTSGANVLTF
TRBV7-9	.	15	TRBJ1-1	TRBD1	TGTGCCAGCAGCTTATACCGACAGGGGAACACTGAAGCTTTCTTT	CASSLYRQGNTEAFF
TRBV4-1	.	15	TRBJ1-2	TRBD1	TGCGCCAGCAGCCAGGGACTTGACAGGGGCTATGGCTACACCTTC	CASSQGLDRGYGYTF
TRBV9	.	16	TRBJ1-2	TRBD1	TGTGCCAGCAGCGCGACCGGGACAGGGAAAGGCTATGGCTACACCTTC	CASSATGTGKGYGYTF
TRBV7-8	.	14	TRBJ2-7	.	TGTGCCAGCAGCTCCCAGGGCGGGGGCTTGGAGCAGTACTTC	CASSSQGGGLEQYF
TRBV5-1	once	15	TRBJ1-1	.	TGCGCCAGCAGCTTGGCGCCGGAGGGGAACACTGAAGCTTTCTTT	CASSLAPEGNTEAFF
TRBV3-1/TRBV3-2	.	14	TRBJ1-2	.	TGTGCCAGCAGCCACCGCTCCGCCTCTGGTGGCTACACCTTC	CASSHRSASGGYTF
TRBV10-3	.	14	TRBJ1-5	.	TGTGCCATCAGTGCCAGACAGAGCAATCAGCCCCAGCATTTT	CAISARQSNQPQHF
TRBV28	few	13	TRBJ2-1	.	TGTGCCAGCAGTTACGAATTGACCAATGAGCAGTTCTTC	CASSYELTNEQFF
TRBV6-4	.	16	TRBJ2-2	TRBD2	TGTGCCAGCAGTGAGACTAGCGACCCGAACACCGGGGAGCTGTTTTTT	CASSETSDPNTGELFF
TRBV6-6	.	17	TRBJ2-3	TRBD2	TGTGCCAGCAGTCGGGGACTAGCGGGAGGAGGGACAGATACGCAGTATTTT	CASSRGLAGGGTDTQYF
TRBV30	.	12	TRBJ2-7	.	TGTGCCTGGAAAGGGAGCTCCTACGAGCAGTACTTC	CAWKGSSYEQYF
TRBV6-5	once	14	TRBJ2-1	.	TGTGCCAGCAGTTTAACACTCTCCGGGCTAAAGCAGTTCTTC	CASSLTLSGLKQFF
TRBV6-1	.	16	TRBJ2-5	TRBD2	TGTGCCAGCAGTGAAGGGACTAGCGGGAGGGGTGAGACCCAGTACTTC	CASSEGTSGRGETQYF
TRBV15	once	14	TRBJ2-1	TRBD1	TGTGCCACCAAGGGGGCGCGTTCCTACAATGAGCAGTTCTTC	CATKGARSYNEQFF
TRBV27	.	13	TRBJ1-1	.	TGTGCCAGCAGTGAAACCCGGAACACTGAAGCTTTCTTT	CASSETRNTEAFF
TRBV28	.	15	TRBJ2-1	.	TGTGCCAGCAGCACTACCCCGAGCTCCTACAATGAGCAGTTCTTC	CASSTTPSSYNEQFF
TRBV29-1	.	14	TRBJ1-5	TRBD1	TGCAGCGCCTTGCAGACAGGGGGCAATCAGCCCCAGCATTTT	CSALQTGGNQPQHF
TRBV7-6	once	15	TRBJ2-1	.	TGTGCCAGCAGCTTAGGGCTACCTCCTGACAATGAGCAGTTCTTC	CASSLGLPPDNEQFF
TRBV28	.	15	TRBJ2-1	.	TGTGCCAGCAGTACGTCCGGGACGCCAAGCAATGAGCAGTTCTTC	CASSTSGTPSNEQFF
TRBV12-5	.	14	TRBJ2-5	TRBD1	TGTGCTAGTGGACTTGGACAGGGCGAAGAGACCCAGTACTTC	CASGLGQGEETQYF
TRBV9	few	15	TRBJ2-2	.	TGTGCCAGCAGCGTAAAGCCAGGATCCACCGGGGAGCTGTTTTTT	CASSVKPGSTGELFF
TRBV21-1	.	18	TRBJ1-5	.	TGTGCCAGCAGCAAATGGAGGACAGGGGAAATTAGCAATCAGCCCCAGCATTTT	CASSKWRTGEISNQPQHF
TRBV5-4	.	14	TRBJ1-2	.	TGTGCCAGCAGCCTCACGGAGGGGGACTATGGCTACACCTTC	CASSLTEGDYGYTF
TRBV6-5	.	15	TRBJ1-5	TRBD1	TGTGCCAGCCCCCAGGGGGGGGAAGGTCCGGGGCCCCAGCATTTT	CASPQGGEGPGPQHF
TRBV3-1/TRBV3-2	once	15	TRBJ2-5	TRBD2	TGTGCCAGCAGCCAAGTGCTAGCGGGAGGAGAGACCCAGTACTTC	CASSQVLAGGETQYF
TRBV7-9	.	15	TRBJ1-6	.	TGTGCCAGCAGCCCCACCGGGGCTGGGAATTCACCCCTCCACTTT	CASSPTGAGNSPLHF
TRBV24-1	.	15	TRBJ2-7	.	TGTGCCACCAGTGACAGGACGAGCAATACCTACGAGCAGTACTTC	CATSDRTSNTYEQYF
TRBV5-1	.	14	TRBJ1-2	.	TGCGCCAGCAGCTTGGGAACGGGGAGCTATGGCTACACCTTC	CASSLGTGSYGYTF
TRBV5-8	.	13	TRBJ2-7	.	TGTGCCAGCAGCTTGCAGAGCTCCTACGAGCAGTACTTC	CASSLQSSYEQYF
TRBV3-1/TRBV3-2	.	12	TRBJ1-2	.	TGTGCCAGCAGCCACGAGAACTATGGCTACACCTTC	CASSHENYGYTF
TRBV28	.	12	TRBJ1-3	TRBD1	TGTGCCAGCAGTTCACAGGGGGTAAGCATATATTTT	CASSSQGVSIYF
TRBV7-9	.	14	TRBJ2-1	TRBD2	TGTGCCAGCCGAGCTAGCGGGGTAAGCGATGAGCAGTTCTTC	CASRASGVSDEQFF
TRBV7-6	once	16	TRBJ1-5	.	TGTGCCAGCAGCTGGGGGGGGAGGAATAGCAATCAGCCCCAGCATTTT	CASSWGGRNSNQPQHF
TRBV10-1	few	15	TRBJ1-6	TRBD1	TGCGCCAGCAGTGAGTCGGACAGGCCGGACTCACCCCTCCACTTT	CASSESDRPDSPLHF
TRBV4-2	.	15	TRBJ1-3	.	TGTGCCAGCAGCCAGCTCCAGGAAACTGGAAACACCATATATTTT	CASSQLQETGNTIYF
TRBV7-3	.	14	TRBJ1-1	.	TGTGCCAGCAGCCTACAGGGACCGGGCACTGAAGCTTTCTTT	CASSLQGPGTEAFF
TRBV5-4	.	16	TRBJ2-2	.	TGTGCCAGCAGCTTGGGGGCAGGGTCTAGGGCCGGGGAGCTGTTTTTT	CASSLGAGSRAGELFF
TRBV6-1	.	17	TRBJ1-1	TRBD1	TGTGCCAGCAGTGAGTCGACAGGGCCCTGGATGAACACTGAAGCTTTCTTT	CASSESTGPWMNTEAFF
TRBV7-3	.	15	TRBJ2-3	.	TGTGCCAGCAGCTCACAGGTTGTAGGCACAGATACGCAGTATTTT	CASSSQVVGTDTQYF
TRBV28	.	14	TRBJ2-5	TRBD1	TGTGCCAGCAGTCAGACAGGGAGCAGAGAGACCCAGTACTTC	CASSQTGSRETQYF
TRBV5-1	.	15	TRBJ2-7	TRBD2	TGCGCCAGCAGTCAGACTAGCGGGAGACGCTACGAGCAGTACTTC	CASSQTSGRRYEQYF
TRBV10-3	.	14	TRBJ1-4	.	TGTGCCATCAGCGAGGGGAGAGAAGGTGAAAAACTGTTTTTT	CAISEGREGEKLFF
TRBV19	.	14	TRBJ1-2	TRBD1	TGTGCCAGTAGTACGACAGGGGGCTCGTATGGCTACACCTTC	CASSTTGGSYGYTF
TRBV2	once	14	TRBJ2-1	TRBD2	TGTGCCAGCACCGTTACACTAGCGGGCAATGAGCAGTTCTTC	CASTVTLAGNEQFF
TRBV19	few	19	TRBJ2-3	.	TGTGCCAGTAGTACGCCCGAAAGCGGGTCCCTAAGGGTCACAGATACGCAGTATTTT	CASSTPESGSLRVTDTQYF
TRBV15	.	14	TRBJ1-2	.	TGTGCCACCAGCAGGTGGGACGACAGGCCCCTCTACACCTTC	CATSRWDDRPLYTF
TRBV10-2	.	14	TRBJ1-2	TRBD1	TGCGCCAGCAGTGAACGACAGGGACCCTATGGCTACACCTTC	CASSERQGPYGYTF